The 2 T cell receptor beta chains below were found in one sample sequenced in a study of sequential checkpoint blockade in melanoma. Sample treatment: randomized to nivolumab then ipilimumab (arm A) or the reverse (arm B). Assay used: immunoSEQ multiplex PCR; TCRdb lists only in-frame clones, some missing. This table holds 37,000 or so clones, 30% to 35% found once. Sequenced here: tumor tissue (inferred from file names), sampled from a patient given nivolumab and ipilimumab in sequence. These receptors came from a human donor with melanoma.

CDR3 region: CASSLKGGGNYGYTF. CDR3 DNA sequence: TGTGCCAGCAGCTTAAAAGGCGGGGGAAACTATGGCTACACCTTC. This rearrangement joins TRBV11-3 to TRBJ1-2; tentatively, D is TRBD1 (5 bases). Trimming removed 2 bases from V and 2 bases from J, with 12 bases in between. Germline CDR1 is SGHNT and CDR2 is YENEEA. The CDR3 length is 15 residues.

The J gene is TRBJ2-1, the V gene TRBV11-3; D call uncertain. Germline V gene data show CDR1 as SGHNT and CDR2 as YENEEA. V lost 5 bases and J lost 5, with 16 bases in between. The CDR3 consists of 15 residues. In DNA, the CDR3 is TGTGCCAGCAGCCGTATTTTGGGCAGCAACAATGAGCAGTTCTTC. This codes for CASSRILGSNNEQFF. The whole variable domain, filled in from reference TRBV11-3 and TRBJ2-1, reads EAGVVQSPRYKIIEKKQPVAFWCNPISGHNTLYWYLQNLGQGPELLIRYENEEAVDDSQLPKDRFSAERLKGVDSTLKIQPAELGDSAVYLCASSRILGSNNEQFFGPGTRLTVL.